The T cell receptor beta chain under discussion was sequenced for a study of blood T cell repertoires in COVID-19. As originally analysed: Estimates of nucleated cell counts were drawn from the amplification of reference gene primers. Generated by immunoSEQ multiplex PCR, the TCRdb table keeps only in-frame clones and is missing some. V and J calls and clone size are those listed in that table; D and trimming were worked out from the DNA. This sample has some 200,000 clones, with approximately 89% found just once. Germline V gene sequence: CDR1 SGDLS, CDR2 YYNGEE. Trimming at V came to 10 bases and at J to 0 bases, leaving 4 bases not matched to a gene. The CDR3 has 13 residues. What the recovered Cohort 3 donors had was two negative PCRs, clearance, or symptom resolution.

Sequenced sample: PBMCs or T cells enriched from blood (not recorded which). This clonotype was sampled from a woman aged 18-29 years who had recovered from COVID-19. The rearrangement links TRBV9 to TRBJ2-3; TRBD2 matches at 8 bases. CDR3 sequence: CAASSGSTDTQYF. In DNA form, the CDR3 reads TGTGCCGCGTCTAGCGGGAGCACAGATACGCAGTATTTT.